The clone carrying this T cell receptor beta chain was found a few times. TCRdb called the 5' RACE reads again in MiXCR, with one record for every CDR3 protein. The profile covers about 43,000 distinct CDR3 sequences, with 22% appearing a single time and 4.3% taken by the ten largest. Tregs were sorted as CD4+CD25+CD127-/low cells. Germline V gene data show CDR1 as SGDLS and CDR2 as YYNGEE. CDR3 size: 14 residues. V lost 4 bases to trimming and J lost 5 bases; unmatched junction nucleotides: 8. The V and J genes are TRBV9 and TRBJ1-1; 7 nucleotides match TRBD1. The specimen was Tregs sorted from a lymph node. The TCR sequence derives from a female donor with breast cancer. CDR3 in DNA: TGTGCCAGCAGCTCAGGGGGGGGGCGGACTGAAGCTTTCTTT. Translating it yields CASSSGGGRTEAFF.